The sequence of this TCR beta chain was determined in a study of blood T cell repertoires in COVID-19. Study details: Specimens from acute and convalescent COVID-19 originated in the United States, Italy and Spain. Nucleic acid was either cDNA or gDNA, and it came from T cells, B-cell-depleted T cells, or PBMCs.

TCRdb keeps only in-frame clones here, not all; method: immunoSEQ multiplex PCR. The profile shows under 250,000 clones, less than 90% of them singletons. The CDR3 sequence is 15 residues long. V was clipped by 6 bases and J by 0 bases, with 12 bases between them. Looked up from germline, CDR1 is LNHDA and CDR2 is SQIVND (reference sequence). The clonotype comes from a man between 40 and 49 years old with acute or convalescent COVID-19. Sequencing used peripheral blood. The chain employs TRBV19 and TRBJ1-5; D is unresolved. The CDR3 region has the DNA TGTGCCAGTAGCGGGAGGGCGGATAGCAATCAGCCCCAGCATTTT. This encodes CASSGRADSNQPQHF.